This passage covers 20 T cell receptor beta chains from one sample sequenced in a study of CD8 T cells in Susac syndrome. The authors reverse transcribed roughly 0.5 to 1 ug RNA with random hexamers. TCRdb analysed the immunoSEQ multiplex PCR reads with MiXCR anew, one entry per CDR3 protein. This table holds tens of thousands of distinct CDR3 sequences, 90% to 97% found once. The sequencing sample was made of CD8+ T cells from PBMCs. These receptors all stem from a human donor with Susac syndrome.

The V and J genes are TRBV6-2 or TRBV6-3 and TRBJ1-5; tentative D call: TRBD1 (5 bases). The V gene lost 8 bases and the J gene lost 1 base, with 15 bases spanning the gap. The CDR3 has 15 residues. Per the germline V gene, CDR1 is MNHEY and CDR2 is SVGEGT. CDR3 amino acids: CASGDGRTSNQPQHF. As DNA, the CDR3 is TGTGCCAGCGGCGACGGACGGACAAGCAATCAGCCCCAGCATTTT.

The rearrangement uses TRBV20-1 and TRBJ1-2; D may be TRBD1 (5 bases). CDR1 is DFQATT, CDR2 SNEGSKA, per germline (reference sequence). CDR3 length equals 12 residues. Trimming pared 3 bases from V and 6 bases from J, leaving 11 bases between. Here the CDR3 DNA reads TGCAGTGCTAGGGGACCTGACCATGGCTACACCTTC. This sequence encodes CSARGPDHGYTF.

This chain uses TRBV20-1 with TRBJ2-5; 8 bases fit TRBD2. V trimming: 4 bases; J trimming: 5 bases; junction bases outside the gene matches: 9. CDR1 is DFQATT, CDR2 SNEGSKA, per germline (reference sequence). The CDR3 consists of 14 residues. CDR3 sequence reads: CSAKSTSGLETQYF. DNA for the CDR3: TGCAGTGCTAAGTCCACTAGCGGACTGGAGACCCAGTACTTC.

The V call is TRBV5-6, the J call TRBJ2-1; the D is unclear. This CDR3 region has 13 residues. Germline-derived CDR1 and CDR2 are SGHDT and YYEEEE. Trimming shortened V by 1 base and J by 1 base, and 3 bases separated the two germline ends. The CDR3: CASSLKSYNEQFF. CDR3 nucleotide sequence: TGTGCCAGCAGCTTGAAGTCCTACAATGAGCAGTTCTTC. Supplemented by reference TRBV5-6 and TRBJ2-1, the full variable domain reads DAGVTQSPTHLIKTRGQQVTLRCSPKSGHDTVSWYQQALGQGPQFIFQYYEEEERQRGNFPDRFSGHQFPNYSSELNVNALLLGDSALYLCASSLKSYNEQFFGPGTRLTVL.

The rearrangement joins TRBV20-1 to TRBJ1-3; 12 bases are a match to TRBD1. CDR3 length equals 15 residues. Germline-derived CDR1 and CDR2 are DFQATT and SNEGSKA (reference sequence). V lost 5 bases and J lost 3; bases outside the gene matches: 5. The CDR3 loop reads CSAAGDRGLGNTIYF. CDR3 nucleotides: TGCAGTGCTGCCGGGGACAGGGGGCTTGGAAACACCATATATTTT.

This clonotype showed up just once. In DNA, the CDR3 is TGTGCTAGTGGTTTGGTCAATGAGCAGTTCTTC. This encodes CASGLVNEQFF. The chain employs TRBV12-5 and TRBJ2-1; D call uncertain. The CDR3 length is 11 residues. V dropped 0 bases and J dropped 6 bases, with 0 bases sitting between them. The germline CDR1 and CDR2 sequences are LGHNT and FRNRAP.

The J gene is TRBJ1-6, the V gene TRBV6-5; weak D call: TRBD1 (5 bases). V was clipped by 2 bases and J by 10 bases, with 15 bases between them. CDR3 size: 15 residues. Germline loops: CDR1 MNHEY, CDR2 SVGAGI. This chain's CDR3 is CASSYLDMASSPLHF. The CDR3 bases are TGTGCCAGCAGTTACCTGGACATGGCCAGCTCACCCCTCCACTTT.

The chain uses TRBV7-9 and TRBJ1-1; D ambiguous. The CDR3 length is 11 residues. Trimming removed 5 bases at V and 7 bases at J, with 8 bases between. The V gene's germline CDR1 is SEHNR and CDR2 FQNEAQ (reference sequence). As DNA, the CDR3 is TGTGCCAGCAGCGATCTAGTTGAAGCTTTCTTT. Translation gives CASSDLVEAFF.

This clonotype was seen once. The chain combines TRBV7-9 with TRBJ1-1; D perhaps matches TRBD1 (6 bases). The V end was cut by 3 bases, the J end by 7 bases, with 12 bases between. Germline lookup yields CDR1 SEHNR and CDR2 FQNEAQ (reference sequence). The CDR3 runs 13 residues. This CDR3 reads CASSLTGSGEAFF. For the CDR3, the DNA is TGTGCCAGCAGCTTGACAGGTTCTGGTGAAGCTTTCTTT.

The chain has TRBV19 and TRBJ2-2, with no clear D. The germline V and J ends were trimmed by 1 base and 0 bases, with 9 bases remaining between them. Germline V CDR1 and CDR2: LNHDA, SQIVND (reference sequence). The CDR3 is 16 residues long. The CDR3 DNA is TGTGCCAGTAGTATAGGTGAGGACGCGAACACCGGGGAGCTGTTTTTT. Protein product: CASSIGEDANTGELFF. Supplemented by reference TRBV19 and TRBJ2-2, the full variable domain reads DGGITQSPKYLFRKEGQNVTLSCEQNLNHDAMYWYRQDPGQGLRLIYYSQIVNDFQKGDIAEGYSVSREKKESFPLTVTSAQKNPTAFYLCASSIGEDANTGELFFGEGSRLTVL.

The chain is built from TRBV6-5 and TRBJ1-1; D call uncertain. This CDR3 is 11 amino acids long. V lost 10 bases to trimming and J lost 1 base, with 7 bases between them. The V gene's germline CDR1 is MNHEY and CDR2 SVGAGI. The CDR3 protein is CATLGNTEAFF. CDR3 sequence (DNA): TGTGCCACCCTGGGGAACACTGAAGCTTTCTTT.

The rearrangement uses TRBV12-3 or TRBV12-4 and TRBJ1-1, with 7 bases identical to TRBD1. This CDR3 is 15 amino acids long. V gave up 5 bases and J gave up 1 base; unmatched junction bases: 7. The CDR3, as DNA: TGTGCCAGCAGTCCTGACAGGGCAGGGAACACTGAAGCTTTCTTT. Its protein product is CASSPDRAGNTEAFF.

This chain connects TRBV19 to TRBJ1-1; 7 bases align to TRBD1. CDR3 length: 16 residues. After removal of 4 bases from V and 1 base from J, the junction contained 9 bases not matched to a gene. The V gene's germline CDR1 is LNHDA and CDR2 SQIVND (reference sequence). CDR3 region: CASSTTRDSKNTEAFF. DNA of the CDR3: TGTGCCAGTAGTACGACCCGGGACAGCAAGAACACTGAAGCTTTCTTT.

The gene calls are TRBV28 and TRBJ2-3; a possible D gene is TRBD2 (6 bases). This CDR3 has 11 amino acids. The ends were cut back, 7 bases at V and 6 bases at J, with 8 bases in the middle. Germline CDR1 and CDR2: MDHEN and SYDVKM. CDR3 residues: CASTLADTQYF. The DNA of the CDR3 is TGTGCCAGCACCCTAGCGGATACGCAGTATTTT. Full variable domain (missing parts from reference TRBV28 and TRBJ2-3): DVKVTQSSRYLVKRTGEKVFLECVQDMDHENMFWYRQDPGLGLRLIYFSYDVKMKEKGDIPEGYSVSREKKERFSLILESASTNQTSMYLCASTLADTQYFGPGTRLTVL.

The count of this clonotype is one. V is TRBV19 and J is TRBJ1-1, with D possibly TRBD1 on 5 matching bases. Germline lookup yields CDR1 LNHDA and CDR2 SQIVND (reference sequence). Trimming removed 2 bases at V and 6 bases at J, with 13 bases between. CDR3 length: 14 amino acids. CDR3 nucleotide sequence: TGTGCCAGTAGTATAACCGGCAGGGAAGCTGAAGCTTTCTTT. It yields the protein CASSITGREAEAFF. The variable domain in full, completed from reference TRBV19 and TRBJ1-1, reads DGGITQSPKYLFRKEGQNVTLSCEQNLNHDAMYWYRQDPGQGLRLIYYSQIVNDFQKGDIAEGYSVSREKKESFPLTVTSAQKNPTAFYLCASSITGREAEAFFGQGTRLTVV.

The V and J genes are TRBV5-1 and TRBJ2-7, with D perhaps matching TRBD1 (6 bases). There are 15 residues in the CDR3. Per the germline V gene, CDR1 is SGHRS and CDR2 is YFSETQ. Trimming stripped 4 bases from V and 2 bases from J, with 16 bases between. The CDR3 DNA reads TGCGCCAGCAGCCCCACACCGGACAGAGCCTACGAGCAGTACTTC. It is translated as CASSPTPDRAYEQYF.

The rearrangement uses TRBV18 and TRBJ1-1, with 7 bases fitting TRBD1. This CDR3 has 14 amino acids. Trimming took 3 bases from V and 1 from J; bases not matched to a gene: 2. The V gene's germline CDR1 is KGHSH and CDR2 LQKENI. The CDR3 reads CASSPTGSNTEAFF. The CDR3 DNA follows: TGTGCCAGCTCACCGACAGGGTCGAACACTGAAGCTTTCTTT.

V gene TRBV28 combines with J gene TRBJ2-7; a weak D match, TRBD2 (5 bases). Germline V gene data show CDR1 as MDHEN and CDR2 as SYDVKM. The germline V and J ends were trimmed by 4 bases and 1 base, with 14 bases remaining between them. This CDR3 has 15 amino acids. CDR3 region: CASSSDGVGSYEQYF. For the CDR3, the DNA is TGTGCCAGCAGTTCGGACGGGGTTGGGTCCTACGAGCAGTACTTC. The complete variable domain, with remaining parts taken from reference TRBV28 and TRBJ2-7, reads DVKVTQSSRYLVKRTGEKVFLECVQDMDHENMFWYRQDPGLGLRLIYFSYDVKMKEKGDIPEGYSVSREKKERFSLILESASTNQTSMYLCASSSDGVGSYEQYFGPGTRLTVT.

The CDR3 DNA reads TGTGCCACCAGCACGCCACCAGGAGAGACCCAGTACTTC. Its protein product is CATSTPPGETQYF. The chain employs TRBV15 and TRBJ2-5; D remains unclear. With 4 bases removed from V and 4 bases from J, the gap between germline ends came to 10 bases. The CDR3 consists of 13 residues. The germline V gene has CDR1 LNHNV and CDR2 YYDKDF (reference sequence).

This sequence joins TRBV28 and TRBJ1-5; D is unclear. Trimming left V 9 bases short and J 7 bases short, with 16 bases between. This CDR3 contains 13 residues. CDR1 is MDHEN, CDR2 SYDVKM, per germline. The CDR3 protein is CASTSTRTQPQHF. The CDR3 DNA sequence: TGTGCCAGTACTTCGACCCGGACCCAGCCCCAGCATTTT.